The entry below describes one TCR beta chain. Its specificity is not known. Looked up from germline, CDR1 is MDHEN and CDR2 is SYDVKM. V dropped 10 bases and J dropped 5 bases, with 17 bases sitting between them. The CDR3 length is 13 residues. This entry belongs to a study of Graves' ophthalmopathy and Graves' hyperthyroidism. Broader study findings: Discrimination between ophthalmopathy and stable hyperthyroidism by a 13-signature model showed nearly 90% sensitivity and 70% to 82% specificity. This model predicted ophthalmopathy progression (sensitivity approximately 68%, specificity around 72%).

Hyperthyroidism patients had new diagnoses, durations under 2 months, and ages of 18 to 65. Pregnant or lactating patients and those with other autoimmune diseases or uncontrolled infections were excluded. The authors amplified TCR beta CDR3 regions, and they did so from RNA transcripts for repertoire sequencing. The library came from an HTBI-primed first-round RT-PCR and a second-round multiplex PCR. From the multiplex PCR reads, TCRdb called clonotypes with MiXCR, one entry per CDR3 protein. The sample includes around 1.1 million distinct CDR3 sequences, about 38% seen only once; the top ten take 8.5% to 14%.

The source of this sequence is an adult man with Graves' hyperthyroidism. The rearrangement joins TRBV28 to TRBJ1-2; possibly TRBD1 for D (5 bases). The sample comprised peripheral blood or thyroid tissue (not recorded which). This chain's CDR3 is CAISDTGRYGYTF. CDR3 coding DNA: TGTGCCATTTCGGACACGGGCCGGTATGGCTACACCTTC.